The T cell receptor (beta chain) under discussion was sequenced for a study of T cells in Graves' hyperthyroidism and ophthalmopathy. Amplified regions were TCR beta CDR3 sequences from RNA transcripts. Initially, a first-round RT-PCR of the TCR CDR3 employed the HTBI primer set. TCRdb re-called the multiplex PCR reads through MiXCR, storing one row per CDR3 protein. The sample includes hundreds of thousands of distinct CDR3 sequences, around 17% of them seen just once. This sequence originates from a woman between 18 and 30 years old with Graves' hyperthyroidism. Sample: blood.

The CDR3 spells CASSLLQGAGSPLHF. CDR3 bases: TGTGCCAGCAGCTTGTTACAGGGGGCAGGCTCACCCCTCCACTTT. J is TRBJ1-6 and V is TRBV7-2, with 9 bases identical to TRBD1. This CDR3 is 15 amino acids long. The junction had 7 bases not matched to a gene; V was cut back by 3 bases and J by 10 bases. CDR1 is SGHTA, CDR2 FQGNSA, per germline.